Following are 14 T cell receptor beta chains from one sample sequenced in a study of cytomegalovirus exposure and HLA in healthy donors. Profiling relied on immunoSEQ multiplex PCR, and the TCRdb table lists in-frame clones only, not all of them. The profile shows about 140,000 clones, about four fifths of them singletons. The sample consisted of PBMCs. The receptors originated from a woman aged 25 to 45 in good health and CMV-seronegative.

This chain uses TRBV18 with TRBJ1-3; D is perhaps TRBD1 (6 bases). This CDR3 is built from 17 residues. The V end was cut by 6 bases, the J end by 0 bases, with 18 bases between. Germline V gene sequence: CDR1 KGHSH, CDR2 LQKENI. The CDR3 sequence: CASSVFTTGNSGNTIYF. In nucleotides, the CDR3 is TGTGCCAGCTCTGTTTTCACTACAGGGAACTCTGGAAACACCATATATTTT.

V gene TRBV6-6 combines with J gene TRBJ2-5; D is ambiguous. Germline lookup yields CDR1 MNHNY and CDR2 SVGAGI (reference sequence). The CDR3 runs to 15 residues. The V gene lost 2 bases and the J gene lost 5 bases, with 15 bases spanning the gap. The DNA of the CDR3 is TGTGCCAGCAGTTACGGAAGGCGGCGGTCGGAGACCCAGTACTTC. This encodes CASSYGRRRSETQYF.

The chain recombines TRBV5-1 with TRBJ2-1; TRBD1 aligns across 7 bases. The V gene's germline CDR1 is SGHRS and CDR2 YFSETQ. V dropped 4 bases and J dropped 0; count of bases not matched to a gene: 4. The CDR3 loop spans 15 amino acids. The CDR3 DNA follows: TGCGCCAGCAGCACCGGGACAGCCTCCTACAATGAGCAGTTCTTC. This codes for CASSTGTASYNEQFF.

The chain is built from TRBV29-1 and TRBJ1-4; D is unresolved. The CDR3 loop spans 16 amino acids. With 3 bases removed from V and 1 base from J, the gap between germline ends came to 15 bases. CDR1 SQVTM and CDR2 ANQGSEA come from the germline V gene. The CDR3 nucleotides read TGCAGCGTTGATACGGGAGATACGGTAACTAATGAAAAACTGTTTTTT. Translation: CSVDTGDTVTNEKLFF. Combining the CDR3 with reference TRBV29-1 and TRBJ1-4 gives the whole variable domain SAVISQKPSRDICQRGTSLTIQCQVDSQVTMMFWYRQQPGQSLTLIATANQGSEATYESGFVIDKFPISRPNLTFSTLTVSNMSPEDSSIYLCSVDTGDTVTNEKLFFGSGTQLSVL.

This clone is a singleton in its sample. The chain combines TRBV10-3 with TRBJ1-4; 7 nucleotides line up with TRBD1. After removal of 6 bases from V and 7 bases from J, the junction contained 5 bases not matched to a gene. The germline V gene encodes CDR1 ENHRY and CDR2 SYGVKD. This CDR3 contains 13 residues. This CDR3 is CAISGGDSEKLFF. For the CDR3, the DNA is TGTGCCATCAGCGGAGGGGACAGTGAAAAACTGTTTTTT.

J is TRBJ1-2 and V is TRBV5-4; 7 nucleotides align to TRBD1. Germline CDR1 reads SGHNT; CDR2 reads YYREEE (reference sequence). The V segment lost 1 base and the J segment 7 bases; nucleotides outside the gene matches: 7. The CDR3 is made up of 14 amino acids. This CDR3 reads CASSLRQGIGGYTF. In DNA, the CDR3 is TGTGCCAGCAGCTTGCGACAGGGAATAGGTGGCTACACCTTC.

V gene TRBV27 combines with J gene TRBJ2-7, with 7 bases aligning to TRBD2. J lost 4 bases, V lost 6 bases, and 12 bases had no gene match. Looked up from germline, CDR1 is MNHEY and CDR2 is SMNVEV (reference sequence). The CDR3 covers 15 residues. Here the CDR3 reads CASRPVGQGGYEQYF. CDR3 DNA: TGTGCCAGCAGGCCAGTGGGGCAGGGAGGGTACGAGCAGTACTTC.

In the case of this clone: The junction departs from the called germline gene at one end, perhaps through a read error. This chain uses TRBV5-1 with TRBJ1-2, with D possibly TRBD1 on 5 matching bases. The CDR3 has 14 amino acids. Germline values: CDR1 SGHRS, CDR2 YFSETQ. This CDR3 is CASSLVGTDYGYTF. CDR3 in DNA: TGCGCCAGCAGTTTGGTCGGGACTGACTATGGCTACACCTTC.

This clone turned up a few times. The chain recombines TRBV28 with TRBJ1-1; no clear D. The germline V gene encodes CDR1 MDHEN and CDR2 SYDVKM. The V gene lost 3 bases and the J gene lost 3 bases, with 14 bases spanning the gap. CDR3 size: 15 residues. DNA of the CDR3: TGTGCCAGCAGTTTGGGAGGCTCCCTGGACACTGAAGCTTTCTTT. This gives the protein CASSLGGSLDTEAFF.

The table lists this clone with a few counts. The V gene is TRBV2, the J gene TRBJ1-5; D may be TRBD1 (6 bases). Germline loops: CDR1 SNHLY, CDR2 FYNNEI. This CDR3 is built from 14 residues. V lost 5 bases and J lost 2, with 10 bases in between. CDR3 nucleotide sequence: TGTGCCAGCAGTCTTACAGGGCGCAATCAGCCCCAGCATTTT. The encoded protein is CASSLTGRNQPQHF.

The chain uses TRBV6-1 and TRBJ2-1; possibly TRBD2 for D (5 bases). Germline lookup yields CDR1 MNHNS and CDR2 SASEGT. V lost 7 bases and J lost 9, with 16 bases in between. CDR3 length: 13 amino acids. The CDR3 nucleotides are TGTGCCAGCACCGGGATAGCACTTGGTGAGCAGTTCTTC. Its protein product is CASTGIALGEQFF.

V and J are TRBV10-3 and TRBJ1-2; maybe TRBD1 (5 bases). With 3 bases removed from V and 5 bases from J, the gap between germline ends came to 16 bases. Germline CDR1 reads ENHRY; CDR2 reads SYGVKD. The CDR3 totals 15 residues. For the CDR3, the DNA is TGTGCCATCAGTGACCCCCACGGGGGTAGGTATGGCTACACCTTC. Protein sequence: CAISDPHGGRYGYTF.

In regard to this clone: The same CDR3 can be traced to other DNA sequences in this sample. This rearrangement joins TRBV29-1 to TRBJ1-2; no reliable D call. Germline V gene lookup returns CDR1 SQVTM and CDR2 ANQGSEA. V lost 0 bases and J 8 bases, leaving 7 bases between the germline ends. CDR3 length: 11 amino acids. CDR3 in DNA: TGCAGCGTTGAAGATCTGGGCGGCTACACCTTC. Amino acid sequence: CSVEDLGGYTF.

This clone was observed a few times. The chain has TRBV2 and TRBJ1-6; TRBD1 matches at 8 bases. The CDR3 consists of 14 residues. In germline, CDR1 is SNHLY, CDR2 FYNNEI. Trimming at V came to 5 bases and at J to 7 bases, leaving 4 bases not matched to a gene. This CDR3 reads CASSWTGRNSPLHF. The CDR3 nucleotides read TGTGCCAGCAGTTGGACAGGGAGAAATTCACCCCTCCACTTT.